One and the same sample provided the 10 T cell receptor beta chains below, sequenced in a study of cytomegalovirus exposure and HLA in healthy donors. The PCR employed 60 Vbeta primers together with 13 Jbeta primers. Assay used: immunoSEQ multiplex PCR; TCRdb lists only in-frame clones, some missing. The sample includes some 190,000 clones, 76% of them seen just once. The sample was PBMCs. These receptors were taken from a young woman in good health and CMV-seropositive.

The chain combines TRBV4-3 with TRBJ2-7, with D perhaps TRBD1 (6 bases). The CDR3 has 14 amino acids. Deletions cut 2 bases from V and 6 bases from J, with 14 bases between. The germline gives CDR1 LGHNA, CDR2 YSLEER. CDR3 sequence: CASSQRRAGVEQYF. The CDR3 nucleotides read TGCGCCAGCAGCCAACGGCGGGCAGGGGTCGAGCAGTACTTC.

The V gene is TRBV29-1, the J gene TRBJ2-2; 8 nucleotides align to TRBD1. The trim removed 4 bases at V and 6 bases at J, leaving 7 bases unmatched. The CDR3 has 14 residues. Germline V CDR1 and CDR2: SQVTM, ANQGSEA. The CDR3 region has the DNA TGCAGCGTTGGGCCTCAGGGGGCGGCCGGGGAGCTGTTTTTT. This sequence encodes CSVGPQGAAGELFF.

This chain links TRBV28 with TRBJ2-6; TRBD1 is a possible D gene (6 bases). The CDR3 extends over 17 amino acids. Looked up from germline, CDR1 is MDHEN and CDR2 is SYDVKM. V gave up 7 bases and J gave up 0 bases, with 16 bases separating them. The CDR3 here is CASKLGHISSGANVLTF. The DNA for the CDR3 is TGTGCCAGCAAATTGGGACACATAAGCTCTGGGGCCAACGTCCTGACTTTC.

The CDR3 nucleotides read TGTGCCAGCAGGGTGGACAGGGGAAACACCATATATTTT. It encodes CASRVDRGNTIYF. J is TRBJ1-3 and V is TRBV5-5; 7 positions match TRBD1. This CDR3 region has 13 residues. Germline V gene data show CDR1 as SGHKS and CDR2 as YYEKEE (reference sequence). Germline trimming cut 5 bases from V and 4 bases from J; bases unmatched to any gene: 3.

The table lists this clone with a few counts. This chain links TRBV11-3 with TRBJ2-5; D is perhaps TRBD1 (6 bases). Germline V CDR1 and CDR2: SGHNT, YENEEA. This CDR3 contains 17 residues. V lost 5 bases, J lost 5 bases, and 24 bases lay in between. This CDR3 is CASSRGRGQGSDETQYF. For the CDR3, the DNA is TGTGCCAGCAGCCGTGGTCGCGGGCAGGGGAGTGACGAGACCCAGTACTTC.

The chain links TRBV9 to TRBJ2-1; 16 bases align to TRBD2. Per germline, CDR1 SGDLS and CDR2 YYNGEE. The CDR3 loop spans 17 amino acids. V lost 0 bases, J lost 8 bases, and 5 bases stayed unmatched. The CDR3 DNA reads TGTGCCAGCAGCGTAGAGGGACTAGCGGGGGGGACTGATGAGCAGTTCTTC. It specifies CASSVEGLAGGTDEQFF.

The CDR3 sequence: CASSPRVSTDTQYF. The CDR3 coding sequence is TGTGCCAGCAGCCCCCGGGTGAGCACAGATACGCAGTATTTT. The chain carries TRBV14 and TRBJ2-3; no reliable D call. V lost 4 bases, J lost 0 bases, and 8 bases lay in between. From germline, CDR1 is SGHDN and CDR2 FVKESK. This CDR3 is 14 amino acids long.

The CDR3 is CASSQVEGAGDTQYF. The CDR3 DNA follows: TGCGCCAGCAGCCAAGTCGAAGGGGCTGGGGATACGCAGTATTTT. The chain couples TRBV4-1 to TRBJ2-3, with D maybe TRBD1 (5 bases). Trimming removed 1 base at V and 6 bases at J, with 14 bases between. Germline assignment: CDR1 MGHRA and CDR2 YSYEKL. The CDR3 extends over 15 amino acids.

The chain combines TRBV30 with TRBJ1-5; 7 positions agree with TRBD1. The CDR3 runs to 15 residues. The J segment lost 2 bases and the V segment lost 3 bases, leaving 7 bases of the junction unmatched. CDR1 is GTSNPN and CDR2 is SVGIG in the germline V gene (reference sequence). The CDR3 spells CAWRFRGPGNQPQHF. CDR3 DNA sequence: TGTGCCTGGAGGTTTAGGGGGCCGGGCAATCAGCCCCAGCATTTT. The full variable domain, with the rest looked up from reference TRBV30 and TRBJ1-5, is SQTIHQWPATLVQPVGSPLSLECTVEGTSNPNLYWYRQAAGRGLQLLFYSVGIGQISSEVPQNLSASRPQDRQFILSSKKLLLSDSGFYLCAWRFRGPGNQPQHFGDGTRLSIL.

The chain employs TRBV5-1 and TRBJ1-2; tentatively, D is TRBD1 (6 bases). Germline V gene lookup returns CDR1 SGHRS and CDR2 YFSETQ. The CDR3 totals 14 residues. V was trimmed by 0 bases and J by 8 bases, leaving 14 bases between them. CDR3 DNA: TGCGCCAGCAGCTTGGAGGTGACAGGTGGAGGCTACACCTTC. Translated: CASSLEVTGGGYTF.